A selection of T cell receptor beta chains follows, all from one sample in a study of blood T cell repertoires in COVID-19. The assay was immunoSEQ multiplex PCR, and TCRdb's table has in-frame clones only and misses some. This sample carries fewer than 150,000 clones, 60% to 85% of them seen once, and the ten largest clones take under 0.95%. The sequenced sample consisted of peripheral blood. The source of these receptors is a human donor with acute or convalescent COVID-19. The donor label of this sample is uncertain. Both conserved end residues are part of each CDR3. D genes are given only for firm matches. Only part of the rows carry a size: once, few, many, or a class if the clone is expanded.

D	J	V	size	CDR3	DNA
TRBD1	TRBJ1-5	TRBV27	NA	CASSPRDRGHGNQPQHF	TGTGCCAGCAGTCCAAGGGACAGGGGGCACGGCAATCAGCCCCAGCATTTT
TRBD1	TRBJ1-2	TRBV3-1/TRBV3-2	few	CASSHGTGAYGYTF	TGTGCCAGCAGCCATGGGACAGGGGCCTATGGCTACACCTTC
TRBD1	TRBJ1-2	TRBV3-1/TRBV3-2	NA	CASSRRQGNYGYTF	TGTGCCAGCAGCCGTCGACAGGGGAACTATGGCTACACCTTC
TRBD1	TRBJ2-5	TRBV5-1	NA	CASSPGQGIVLETQYF	TGCGCCAGCAGCCCGGGACAGGGGATAGTTTTGGAGACCCAGTACTTC
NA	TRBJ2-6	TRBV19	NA	CASSTGLSGANVLTF	TGTGCCAGTAGTACGGGACTCTCGGGGGCCAACGTCCTGACTTTC
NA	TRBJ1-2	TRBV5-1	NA	CASATGPRGNYGYTF	TGCGCCAGCGCTACAGGGCCCCGCGGGAACTATGGCTACACCTTC
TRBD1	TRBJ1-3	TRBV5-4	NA	CASSLGGDRAGNTIYF	TGTGCCAGCAGCTTGGGAGGGGACAGAGCTGGAAACACCATATATTTT
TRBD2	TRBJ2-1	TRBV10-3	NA	CAIRDTGTRSYNEQFF	TGTGCCATCAGGGATACCGGGACTAGGTCCTACAATGAGCAGTTCTTC
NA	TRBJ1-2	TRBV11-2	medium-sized	CASSLADSPGYGYTF	TGTGCCAGCAGCTTAGCAGACAGCCCCGGCTATGGCTACACCTTC
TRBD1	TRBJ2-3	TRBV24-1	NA	CATSDQNRGPFGADTQYF	TGTGCCACCAGTGACCAGAACAGGGGGCCGTTCGGTGCAGATACGCAGTATTTT
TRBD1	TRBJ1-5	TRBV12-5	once	CASGLDGQGGQPQHF	TGTGCTAGTGGTTTGGATGGACAGGGTGGACAGCCCCAGCATTTT
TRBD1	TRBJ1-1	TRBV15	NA	CATSRDFQGALNTEAFF	TGTGCCACCAGCAGAGATTTCCAGGGGGCCTTGAACACTGAAGCTTTCTTT
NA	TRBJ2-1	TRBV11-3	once	CASSPGVGARSYNEQFF	TGTGCCAGCAGCCCTGGCGTAGGGGCAAGGTCCTACAATGAGCAGTTCTTC
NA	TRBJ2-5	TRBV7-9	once	CASSGGETQYF	TGTGCCAGCAGCGGCGGGGAGACCCAGTACTTC
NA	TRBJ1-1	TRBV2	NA	CASRGEGAEAFF	TGTGCCAGCAGAGGTGAGGGAGCTGAAGCTTTCTTT
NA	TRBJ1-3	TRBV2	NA	CASSLQELGNTIYF	TGTGCCAGCAGCTTACAGGAACTTGGAAACACCATATATTTT
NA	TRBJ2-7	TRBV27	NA	CASSSHGAGYEQYF	TGTGCCAGCAGTTCCCATGGGGCTGGCTACGAGCAGTACTTC
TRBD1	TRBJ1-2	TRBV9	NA	CASSARQGGYTF	TGTGCCAGCAGCGCCCGACAGGGAGGCTACACCTTC
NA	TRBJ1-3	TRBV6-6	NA	CASSNQGSGNTIYF	TGTGCCAGCAGTAACCAGGGATCTGGAAACACCATATATTTT
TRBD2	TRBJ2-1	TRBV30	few	CAYKLAGSYNEQFF	TGTGCCTACAAACTAGCGGGGTCCTACAATGAGCAGTTCTTC
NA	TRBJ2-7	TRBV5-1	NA	CASTPPRRSEQYF	TGCGCCAGCACCCCCCCCAGGCGTTCCGAGCAGTACTTC
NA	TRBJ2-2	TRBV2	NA	CASARRSETGELFF	TGTGCCAGCGCCCGGAGGTCGGAAACCGGGGAGCTGTTTTTT
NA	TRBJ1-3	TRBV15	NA	CATSREGRAGNTIYF	TGTGCCACCAGCAGAGAGGGCAGGGCTGGAAACACCATATATTTT
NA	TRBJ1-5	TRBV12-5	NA	CASGLVPGQPQHF	TGTGCTAGTGGTTTGGTACCGGGTCAGCCCCAGCATTTT
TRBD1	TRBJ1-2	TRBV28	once	CASTPGGYGYTF	TGTGCCAGCACCCCAGGGGGCTATGGCTACACCTTC
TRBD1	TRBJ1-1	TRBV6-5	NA	CASTINRGRTEAFF	TGTGCCAGCACAATAAACAGGGGGCGGACTGAAGCTTTCTTT
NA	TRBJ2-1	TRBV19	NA	CASSAPGSYSYNEQFF	TGTGCCAGTAGTGCCCCGGGGTCCTACTCCTACAATGAGCAGTTCTTC
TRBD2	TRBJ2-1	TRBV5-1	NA	CASSALAGATGNEQFF	TGCGCCAGCAGCGCCTTAGCGGGGGCCACGGGGAATGAGCAGTTCTTC
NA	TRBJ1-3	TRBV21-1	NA	CASSKARKGVGNTIYF	TGTGCCAGCAGCAAAGCTAGGAAGGGGGTTGGAAACACCATATATTTT
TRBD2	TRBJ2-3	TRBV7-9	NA	CASSARGGSTDTQYF	TGTGCCAGCAGCGCTCGGGGGGGCAGCACAGATACGCAGTATTTT
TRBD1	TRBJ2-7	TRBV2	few	CASSFRTGGYEQYF	TGTGCCAGCAGTTTCCGGACAGGGGGCTACGAGCAGTACTTC
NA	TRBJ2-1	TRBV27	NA	CASSSNLGDYNEQFF	TGTGCCAGCAGTTCAAACTTAGGGGATTACAATGAGCAGTTCTTC
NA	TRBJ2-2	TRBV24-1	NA	CATKTGAAGELFF	TGTGCCACCAAGACAGGCGCCGCCGGGGAGCTGTTTTTT
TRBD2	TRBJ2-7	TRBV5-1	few	CASSPKRGTSYEQYF	TGCGCCAGCAGCCCCAAGCGGGGGACCAGCTACGAGCAGTACTTC
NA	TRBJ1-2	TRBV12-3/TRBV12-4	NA	CASKHRGGGYTF	TGTGCCAGCAAACATAGGGGGGGTGGCTACACCTTC
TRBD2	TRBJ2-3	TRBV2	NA	CASSEAPLAGVTTDTQYF	TGTGCCAGCAGTGAAGCGCCCTTAGCGGGGGTTACCACAGATACGCAGTATTTT
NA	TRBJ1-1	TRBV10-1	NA	CASRQDWTEAFF	TGCGCCAGCAGACAGGATTGGACTGAAGCTTTCTTT
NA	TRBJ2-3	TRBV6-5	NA	CASRPTSTDTQYF	TGTGCCAGCAGACCCACTAGCACAGATACGCAGTATTTT
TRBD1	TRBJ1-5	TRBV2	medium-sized	CASRRTGERGQPQHF	TGTGCCAGCAGAAGGACAGGAGAAAGGGGTCAGCCCCAGCATTTT
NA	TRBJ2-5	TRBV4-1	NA	CASSLGGPGETQYF	TGCGCCAGCAGCCTGGGGGGGCCGGGGGAGACCCAGTACTTC
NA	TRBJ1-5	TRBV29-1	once	CSARIQGQPQHF	TGCAGCGCCCGGATCCAGGGGCAGCCCCAGCATTTT